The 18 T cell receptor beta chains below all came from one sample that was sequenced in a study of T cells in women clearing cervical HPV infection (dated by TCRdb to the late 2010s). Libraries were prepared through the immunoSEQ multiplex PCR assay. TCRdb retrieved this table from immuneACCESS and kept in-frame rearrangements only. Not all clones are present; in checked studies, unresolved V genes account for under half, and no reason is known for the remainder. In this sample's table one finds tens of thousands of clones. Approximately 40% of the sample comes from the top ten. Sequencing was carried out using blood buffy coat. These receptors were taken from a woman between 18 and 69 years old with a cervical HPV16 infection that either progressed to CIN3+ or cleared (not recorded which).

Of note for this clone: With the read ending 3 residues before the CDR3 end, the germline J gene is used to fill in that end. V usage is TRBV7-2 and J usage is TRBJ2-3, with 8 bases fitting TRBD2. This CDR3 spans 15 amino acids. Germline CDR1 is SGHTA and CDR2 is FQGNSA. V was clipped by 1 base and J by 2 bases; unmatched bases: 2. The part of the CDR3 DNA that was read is TGTGCCAGCAGCTTAGGTAGCGGGGTCACAGATACG. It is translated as CASSLGSGVTDT. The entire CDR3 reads CASSLGSGVTDTQYF.

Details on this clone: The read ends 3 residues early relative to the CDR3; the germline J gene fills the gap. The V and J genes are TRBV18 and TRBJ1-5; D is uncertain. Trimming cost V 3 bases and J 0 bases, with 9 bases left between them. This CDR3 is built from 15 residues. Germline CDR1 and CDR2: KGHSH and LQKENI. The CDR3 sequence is CASSPNSPSNQPQHF. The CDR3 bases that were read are TGTGCCAGCTCACCCAACAGTCCTAGCAATCAGCCC.

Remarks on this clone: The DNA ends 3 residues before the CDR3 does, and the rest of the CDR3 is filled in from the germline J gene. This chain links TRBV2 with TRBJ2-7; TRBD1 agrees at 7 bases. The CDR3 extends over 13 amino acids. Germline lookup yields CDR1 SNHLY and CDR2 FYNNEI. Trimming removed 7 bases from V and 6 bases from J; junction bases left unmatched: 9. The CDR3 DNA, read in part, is TGTGCCAGCATCCGGGACAGCCTTTCCGAG. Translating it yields CASIRDSLSE. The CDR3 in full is CASIRDSLSEQYF.

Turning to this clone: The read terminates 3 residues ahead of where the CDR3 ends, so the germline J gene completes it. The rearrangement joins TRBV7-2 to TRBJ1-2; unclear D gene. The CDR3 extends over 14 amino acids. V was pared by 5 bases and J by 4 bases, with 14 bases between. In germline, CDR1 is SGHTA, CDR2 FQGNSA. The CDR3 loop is CASSTGTSGYGYTF. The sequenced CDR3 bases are TGTGCCAGCAGCACTGGTACCTCTGGCTATGGC.

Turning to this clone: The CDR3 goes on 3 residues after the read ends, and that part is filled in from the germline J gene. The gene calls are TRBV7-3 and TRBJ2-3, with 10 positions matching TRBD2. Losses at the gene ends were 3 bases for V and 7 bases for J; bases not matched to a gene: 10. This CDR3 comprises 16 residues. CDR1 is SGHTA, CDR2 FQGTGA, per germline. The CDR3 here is CASSFGDLAGAYTQYF. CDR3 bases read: TGTGCCAGCAGCTTTGGGGACCTAGCGGGAGCATATACG.

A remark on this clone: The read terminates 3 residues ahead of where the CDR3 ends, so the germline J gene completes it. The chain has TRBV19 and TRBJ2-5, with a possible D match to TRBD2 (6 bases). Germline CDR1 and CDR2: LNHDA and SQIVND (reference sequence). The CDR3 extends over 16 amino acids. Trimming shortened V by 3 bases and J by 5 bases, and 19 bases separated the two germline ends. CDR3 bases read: TGTGCCAGTAGTATCCCTTTTGGCGGGATCCCGGAGACC. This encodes CASSIPFGGIPET. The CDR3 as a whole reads CASSIPFGGIPETQYF.

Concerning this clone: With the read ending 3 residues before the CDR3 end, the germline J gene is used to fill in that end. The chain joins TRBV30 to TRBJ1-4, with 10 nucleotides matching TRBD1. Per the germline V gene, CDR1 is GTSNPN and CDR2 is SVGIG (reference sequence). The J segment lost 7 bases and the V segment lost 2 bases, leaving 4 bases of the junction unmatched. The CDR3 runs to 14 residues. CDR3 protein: CAWSPGTGVEKLFF. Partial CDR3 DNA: TGTGCCTGGAGTCCCGGGACAGGGGTTGAAAAA.

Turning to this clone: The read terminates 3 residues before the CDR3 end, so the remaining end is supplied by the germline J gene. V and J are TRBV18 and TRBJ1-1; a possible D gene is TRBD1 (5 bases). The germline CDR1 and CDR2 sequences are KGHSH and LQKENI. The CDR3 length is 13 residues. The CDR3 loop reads CASSPGVAGEAFF. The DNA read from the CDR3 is TGTGCCAGCTCACCGGGGGTAGCGGGGGAA.

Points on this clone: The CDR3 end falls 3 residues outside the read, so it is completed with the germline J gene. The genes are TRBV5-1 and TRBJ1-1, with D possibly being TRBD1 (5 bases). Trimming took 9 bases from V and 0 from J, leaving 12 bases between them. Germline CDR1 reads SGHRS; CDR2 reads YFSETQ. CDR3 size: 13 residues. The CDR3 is CATQTELNTEAFF. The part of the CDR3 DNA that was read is TGCGCCACCCAGACAGAGTTGAACACTGAA.

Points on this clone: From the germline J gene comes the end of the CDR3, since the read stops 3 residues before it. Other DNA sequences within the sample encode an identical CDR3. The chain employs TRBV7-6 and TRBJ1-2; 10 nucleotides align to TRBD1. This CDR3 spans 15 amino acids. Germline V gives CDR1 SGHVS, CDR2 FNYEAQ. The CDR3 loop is CASSLMGTGVDTYTF. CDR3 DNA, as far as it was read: TGTGCCAGCAGCTTAATGGGGACAGGGGTAGATACG.

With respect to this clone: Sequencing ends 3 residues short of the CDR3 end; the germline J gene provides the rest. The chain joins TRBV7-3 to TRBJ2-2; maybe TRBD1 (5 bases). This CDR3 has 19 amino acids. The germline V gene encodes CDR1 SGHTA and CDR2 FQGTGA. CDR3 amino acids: CASSLSPPAVSSGANVLFF. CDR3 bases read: TGTGCCAGCAGCTTAAGCCCCCCCGCTGTAAGCTCTGGGGCCAACGTG. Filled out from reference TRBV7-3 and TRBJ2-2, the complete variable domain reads GAGVSQTPSNKVTEKGKYVELRCDPISGHTALYWYRQSLGQGPEFLIYFQGTGAADDSGLPNDRFFAVRPEGSVSTLKIQRTERGDSAVYLCASSLSPPAVSSGANVLFFGEGSRLTVL.

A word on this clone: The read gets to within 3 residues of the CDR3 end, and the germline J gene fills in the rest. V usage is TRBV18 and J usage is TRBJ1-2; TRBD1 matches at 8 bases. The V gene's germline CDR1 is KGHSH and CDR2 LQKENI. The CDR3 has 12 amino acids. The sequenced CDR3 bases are TGTGCCAGCTCACTGGACAGGGACGAC. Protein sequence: CASSLDRDD. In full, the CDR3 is CASSLDRDDYTF.

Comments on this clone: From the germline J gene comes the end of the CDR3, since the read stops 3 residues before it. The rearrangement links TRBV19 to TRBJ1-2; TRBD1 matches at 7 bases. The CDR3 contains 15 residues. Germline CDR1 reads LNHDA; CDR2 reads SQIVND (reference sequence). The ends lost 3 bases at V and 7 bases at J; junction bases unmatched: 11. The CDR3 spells CASSMRQGAGGGYTF. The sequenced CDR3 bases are TGTGCCAGTAGTATGAGACAGGGAGCCGGTGGTGGC.

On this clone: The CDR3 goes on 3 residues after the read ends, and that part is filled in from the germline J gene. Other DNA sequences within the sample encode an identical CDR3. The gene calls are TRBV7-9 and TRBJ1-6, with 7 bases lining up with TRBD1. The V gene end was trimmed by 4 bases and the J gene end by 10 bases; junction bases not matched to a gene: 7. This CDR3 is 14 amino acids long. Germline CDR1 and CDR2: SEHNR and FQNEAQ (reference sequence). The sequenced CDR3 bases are TGTGCCAGCAGCTACAGGGGATCACCCTCACCC. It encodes CASSYRGSPSP. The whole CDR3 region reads CASSYRGSPSPLHF.

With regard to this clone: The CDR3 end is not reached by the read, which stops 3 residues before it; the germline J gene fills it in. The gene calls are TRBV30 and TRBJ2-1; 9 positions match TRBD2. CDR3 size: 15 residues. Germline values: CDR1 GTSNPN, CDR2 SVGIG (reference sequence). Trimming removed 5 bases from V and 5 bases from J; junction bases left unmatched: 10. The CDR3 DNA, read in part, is TGTGCCTGGGGGCCTCGGCTAGCGGGGAACAATGAG. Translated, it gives CAWGPRLAGNNE. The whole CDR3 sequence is CAWGPRLAGNNEQFF.

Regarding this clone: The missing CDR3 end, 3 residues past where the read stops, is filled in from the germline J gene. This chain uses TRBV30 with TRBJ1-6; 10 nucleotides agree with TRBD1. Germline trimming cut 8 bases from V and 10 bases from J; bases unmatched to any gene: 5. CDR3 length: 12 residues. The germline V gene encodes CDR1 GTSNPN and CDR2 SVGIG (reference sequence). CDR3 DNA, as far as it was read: TGTGCCCGGGACAGGGGTGGCTCACCC. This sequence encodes CARDRGGSP. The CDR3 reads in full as CARDRGGSPLHF. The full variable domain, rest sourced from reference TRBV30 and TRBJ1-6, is SQTIHQWPATLVQPVGSPLSLECTVEGTSNPNLYWYRQAAGRGLQLLFYSVGIGQISSEVPQNLSASRPQDRQFILSSKKLLLSDSGFYLCARDRGGSPLHFGNGTRLTVT.

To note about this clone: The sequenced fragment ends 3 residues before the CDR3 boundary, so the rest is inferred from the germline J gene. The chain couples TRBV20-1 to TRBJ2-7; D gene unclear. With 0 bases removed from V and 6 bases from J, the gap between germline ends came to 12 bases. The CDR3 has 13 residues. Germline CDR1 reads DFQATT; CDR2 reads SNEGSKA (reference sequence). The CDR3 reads CSARDFVQPEQYF. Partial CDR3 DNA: TGCAGTGCTAGAGATTTCGTACAGCCCGAG.

The CDR3 loop reads CASSLGEHEQYF. Incomplete CDR3 DNA: TGTGCCAGCAGCTTAGGTGAGCACGAG. V is TRBV7-2 and J is TRBJ2-7; D not certain. The CDR3 extends 3 residues past the end of the read, so its final part is completed from the germline J gene. CDR3 length: 12 amino acids. Trimming removed 1 base from V and 5 bases from J, with 6 bases in between. Germline V gene sequence: CDR1 SGHTA, CDR2 FQGNSA.